A single sample gave rise to the 14 T cell receptor beta chains below, sequenced in a study of blood T cell repertoires in COVID-19. TCRdb's table, derived via immunoSEQ multiplex PCR, lists solely in-frame clones and lacks some. The sample lists about 140,000 clones; approximately 87% were seen once. Sequencing was done on a sample of peripheral blood. The receptor set was obtained from a woman aged 40 to 50 with acute or convalescent COVID-19.

J is TRBJ1-3 and V is TRBV10-3; possibly TRBD1 for D (5 bases). The V gene lost 0 bases and the J gene lost 2 bases, with 20 bases spanning the gap. This CDR3 has 19 amino acids. Germline V gives CDR1 ENHRY, CDR2 SYGVKD. The CDR3 reads CAISESPIGVQFTGNTIYF. The DNA for the CDR3 is TGTGCCATCAGTGAGTCCCCAATAGGGGTCCAGTTCACTGGAAACACCATATATTTT.

Here the CDR3 reads CASSYDRELSAFF. For the CDR3, the DNA is TGTGCCAGCAGCTACGACAGGGAACTTTCAGCTTTCTTT. This chain uses TRBV11-2 with TRBJ1-1; TRBD1 agrees at 7 bases. The CDR3 consists of 13 residues. The germline V gene has CDR1 SGHAT and CDR2 FQNNGV. Trimming took 4 bases from V and 10 from J; bases not matched to a gene: 9.

This clone was picked up one time. The gene calls are TRBV27 and TRBJ2-5; 8 bases are shared with TRBD2. Germline loops: CDR1 MNHEY, CDR2 SMNVEV (reference sequence). The J segment lost 5 bases and the V segment lost 3 bases, leaving 11 bases of the junction unmatched. The CDR3 covers 16 residues. For the CDR3, the DNA is TGTGCCAGCAGTTTTGTCAGAGCGGGAGTGTGGGAGACCCAGTACTTC. Its translation is CASSFVRAGVWETQYF.

The gene calls are TRBV28 and TRBJ2-5, with a tentative D call TRBD1 (6 bases). V shed 4 bases and J shed 2 bases, with 14 bases lying between them. CDR3 length: 15 residues. The germline V gene has CDR1 MDHEN and CDR2 SYDVKM. CDR3 amino acids: CASSSRTDPQETQYF. CDR3 bases: TGTGCCAGCAGTTCCCGGACAGACCCACAAGAGACCCAGTACTTC.

V and J are TRBV11-2 and TRBJ2-3; 10 bases map to TRBD2. V gave up 5 bases and J gave up 3 bases; unmatched junction bases: 2. The germline V gene has CDR1 SGHAT and CDR2 FQNNGV. The CDR3 is made up of 14 amino acids. The DNA of the CDR3 is TGTGCCAGCAGCAAACTAGCGGGGACAGATACGCAGTATTTT. This codes for CASSKLAGTDTQYF. The full variable domain, with the rest looked up from reference TRBV11-2 and TRBJ2-3, is EAGVAQSPRYKIIEKRQSVAFWCNPISGHATLYWYQQILGQGPKLLIQFQNNGVVDDSQLPKDRFSAERLKGVDSTLKIQPAKLEDSAVYLCASSKLAGTDTQYFGPGTRLTVL.

The J gene is TRBJ1-2, the V gene TRBV7-2; unclear D gene. Trimming pared 5 bases from V and 6 bases from J, leaving 7 bases between. Germline-derived CDR1 and CDR2 are SGHTA and FQGNSA. The length of the CDR3 is 11 residues. CDR3 sequence reads: CASSPQNGYTF. DNA of the CDR3: TGTGCCAGCAGCCCTCAGAATGGCTACACCTTC.

The chain has TRBV7-8 and TRBJ2-7, with 8 bases lining up with TRBD1. Germline CDR1 SGHVS, CDR2 FQNEAQ. The CDR3 spans 13 residues. V lost 3 bases to trimming and J lost 6 bases; unmatched junction nucleotides: 4. CDR3 sequence (DNA): TGTGCCAGCAGCTTCGGACAGGGAGGCGAGCAGTACTTC. This gives the protein CASSFGQGGEQYF. Together with reference TRBV7-8 and TRBJ2-7, the CDR3 gives the full variable domain: GAGVSQSPRYKVAKRGQDVALRCDPISGHVSLFWYQQALGQGPEFLTYFQNEAQLDKSGLPSDRFFAERPEGSVSTLKIQRTQQEDSAVYLCASSFGQGGEQYFGPGTRLTVT.

The chain carries TRBV19 and TRBJ2-1, with a tentative D call TRBD1 (7 bases). Looked up from germline, CDR1 is LNHDA and CDR2 is SQIVND (reference sequence). V lost 3 bases and J 7 bases, leaving 22 bases between the germline ends. The CDR3 is 17 amino acids. The CDR3 reads CASSISTGQGGLNEQFF. The CDR3, as DNA: TGTGCCAGTAGTATCAGCACGGGGCAGGGGGGTTTGAATGAGCAGTTCTTC.

This chain links TRBV5-1 with TRBJ1-1; no definite D call. The CDR3 is 14 amino acids. The V and J ends lost 0 bases and 8 bases respectively, with 14 bases between them. Germline V lookup: CDR1 SGHRS, CDR2 YFSETQ. The CDR3 DNA reads as TGCGCCAGCAGCTTGGCCGAACAGCCGAAGGAAGCTTTCTTT. It encodes CASSLAEQPKEAFF.

This chain uses TRBV19 with TRBJ1-2, with TRBD1 matching 8 bases. The J segment lost 3 bases and the V segment lost 5 bases, leaving 8 bases of the junction unmatched. The CDR3 runs to 15 residues. Germline V gene lookup returns CDR1 LNHDA and CDR2 SQIVND (reference sequence). The chain's CDR3 is CASSRQGIPDYGYTF. In DNA, the CDR3 is TGTGCCAGTAGTCGACAGGGGATCCCTGACTATGGCTACACCTTC. Full variable domain (outside the CDR3, taken from reference TRBV19 and TRBJ1-2): DGGITQSPKYLFRKEGQNVTLSCEQNLNHDAMYWYRQDPGQGLRLIYYSQIVNDFQKGDIAEGYSVSREKKESFPLTVTSAQKNPTAFYLCASSRQGIPDYGYTFGSGTRLTVV.

This clone has just one count. The rearrangement links TRBV7-9 to TRBJ1-1; D may be TRBD1 (6 bases). The germline CDR1 and CDR2 sequences are SEHNR and FQNEAQ (reference sequence). Deletions cut 4 bases from V and 0 bases from J, with 15 bases between. This CDR3 is built from 16 residues. CDR3 region: CASSSRGGLMNTEAFF. For the CDR3, the DNA is TGTGCCAGCAGCTCGCGCGGGGGGCTCATGAACACTGAAGCTTTCTTT. Looking up the rest from reference TRBV7-9 and TRBJ1-1 gives the full variable domain: DTGVSQNPRHKITKRGQNVTFRCDPISEHNRLYWYRQTLGQGPEFLTYFQNEAQLEKSRLLSDRFSAERPKGSFSTLEIQRTEQGDSAMYLCASSSRGGLMNTEAFFGQGTRLTVV.

The chain is built from TRBV11-2 and TRBJ2-1; 7 positions agree with TRBD1. V trimming: 1 base; J trimming: 3 bases; junction bases outside the gene matches: 6. CDR1 is SGHAT and CDR2 is FQNNGV in the germline V gene. The CDR3 totals 16 residues. This CDR3 reads CASSLGGQVLYNEQFF. In nucleotides, the CDR3 is TGTGCCAGCAGCTTAGGCGGACAGGTCCTCTACAATGAGCAGTTCTTC. Full variable domain (rest looked up from reference TRBV11-2 and TRBJ2-1): EAGVAQSPRYKIIEKRQSVAFWCNPISGHATLYWYQQILGQGPKLLIQFQNNGVVDDSQLPKDRFSAERLKGVDSTLKIQPAKLEDSAVYLCASSLGGQVLYNEQFFGPGTRLTVL.

In this sample, this clone turned up once. The rearrangement joins TRBV7-8 to TRBJ1-5; 7 bases line up with TRBD1. The CDR3 is made up of 16 amino acids. Germline V gene data show CDR1 as SGHVS and CDR2 as FQNEAQ. V shed 3 bases and J 2 bases; nucleotides not matched to a gene: 7. The CDR3 DNA follows: TGTGCCAGCAGCTTTGGGAGACAGGGTGGCAATCAGCCCCAGCATTTT. It specifies CASSFGRQGGNQPQHF.

The V gene is TRBV7-6, the J gene TRBJ2-7; 9 bases are shared with TRBD2. V trimming: 6 bases; J trimming: 5 bases; junction bases outside the gene matches: 8. The CDR3 totals 14 residues. From germline, CDR1 is SGHVS and CDR2 FNYEAQ. The CDR3 region has the DNA TGTGCCAGCAGTCGTATAGCGGGAGTAAACGAGCAGTACTTC. Protein: CASSRIAGVNEQYF.